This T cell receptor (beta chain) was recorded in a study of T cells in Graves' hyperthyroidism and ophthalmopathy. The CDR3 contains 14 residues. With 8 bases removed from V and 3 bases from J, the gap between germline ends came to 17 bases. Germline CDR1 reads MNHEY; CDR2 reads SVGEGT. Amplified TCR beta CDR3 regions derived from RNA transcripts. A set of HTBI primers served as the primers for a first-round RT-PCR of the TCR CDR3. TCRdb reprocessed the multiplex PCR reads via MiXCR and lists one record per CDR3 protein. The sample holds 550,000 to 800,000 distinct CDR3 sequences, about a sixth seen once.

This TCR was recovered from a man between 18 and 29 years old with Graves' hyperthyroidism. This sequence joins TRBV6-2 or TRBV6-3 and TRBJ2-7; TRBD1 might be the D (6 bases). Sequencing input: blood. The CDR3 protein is CASSPEIGGYEQYF. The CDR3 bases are TGTGCCAGCTCACCGGAAATAGGGGGCTACGAGCAGTACTTC.